The entry that follows covers one T cell receptor (beta chain) sequence. Antigen specificity is unknown. This entry comes from a study of OX40 agonist ivuxolimab in advanced cancers. Study-wide background: Partial responses occurred in three patients (one hepatocellular carcinoma, two cutaneous melanoma).

The germline V gene has CDR1 SGHAT and CDR2 FQNNGV. Between the trimmed V and J ends, which lost 0 bases and 2 bases, there was a span of 8 bases. The CDR3 is made up of 14 amino acids. Method: immunoSEQ multiplex PCR; TCRdb's copy keeps in-frame clones and lacks some. Of 70,000 to 100,000 clones listed, about nine tenths were seen once; the top ten hold 7% to 8.5%. Study-level points and caveats: At 0.1 to 3.0 mg/kg and by week 6, CD4+ and CD8+ T cells in the blood had expanded clonally. In CD8+ T cells, expanded clones were on average more numerous than in CD4+. Antigen targets of the expanded peripheral T cells went undetermined.

The receptor comes from an adult with an advanced solid tumor such as melanoma, head and neck, liver or kidney cancer. The chain is built from TRBV11-2 and TRBJ2-7; D is ambiguous. The sample was CD4+ or CD8+ T cells sorted from blood, taken in a trial of the OX40 agonist ivuxolimab. The CDR3 DNA follows: TGTGCCAGCAGCTTAGATAATATGGCCTACGAGCAGTACTTC. This encodes CASSLDNMAYEQYF.